This T cell receptor beta chain came from a study of T-cell reconstitution after alpha-beta-depleted transplantation in children. Germline V gene sequence: CDR1 SGHTA, CDR2 FQGNSA. There are 15 residues in the CDR3. With 5 bases clipped from V and 2 bases from J, the junction kept 5 bases outside the gene matches. Preparation of the TCRbeta library used unique molecular identifiers. In TCRdb, the PCR reads were re-called with MiXCR into one record per CDR3 protein. In the table there are 640,000 or so distinct CDR3 sequences, 16% of which are singletons. V usage is TRBV7-2 and J usage is TRBJ2-4; 8 nucleotides match TRBD2. This sample comprised PBMCs from the stem cell graft donor, obtained from the stem cell graft. The clonotype originates from a human donor who donated a stem cell graft to a child with acute myeloid leukemia. The chain's CDR3 is CASSPTGGTKNIQYF. The CDR3 nucleotides are TGTGCCAGCAGCCCCACGGGGGGGACCAAAAACATTCAGTACTTC.